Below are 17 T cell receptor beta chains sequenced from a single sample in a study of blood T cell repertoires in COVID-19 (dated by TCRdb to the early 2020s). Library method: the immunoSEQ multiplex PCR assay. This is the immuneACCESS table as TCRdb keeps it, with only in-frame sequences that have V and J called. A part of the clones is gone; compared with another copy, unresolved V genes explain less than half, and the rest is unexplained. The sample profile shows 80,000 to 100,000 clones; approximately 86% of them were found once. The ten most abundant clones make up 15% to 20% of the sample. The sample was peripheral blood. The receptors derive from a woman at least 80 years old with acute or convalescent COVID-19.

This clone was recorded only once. The CDR3 protein is CSVDILAASTDTQYF. CDR3 DNA sequence: TGCAGCGTTGATATTCTAGCGGCTAGCACAGATACGCAGTATTTT. The chain employs TRBV29-1 and TRBJ2-3; 7 positions match TRBD2. Germline lookup yields CDR1 SQVTM and CDR2 ANQGSEA. With 3 bases clipped from V and 0 bases from J, the junction kept 6 bases outside the gene matches. The CDR3 runs 15 residues.

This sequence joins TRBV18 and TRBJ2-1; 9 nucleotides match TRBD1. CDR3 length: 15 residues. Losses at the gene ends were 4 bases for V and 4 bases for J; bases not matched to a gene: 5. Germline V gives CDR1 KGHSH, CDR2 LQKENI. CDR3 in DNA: TGTGCCAGCTCACACCGGGACAGGGATTACAATGAGCAGTTCTTC. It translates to CASSHRDRDYNEQFF. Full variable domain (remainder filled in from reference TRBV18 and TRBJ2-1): NAGVMQNPRHLVRRRGQEARLRCSPMKGHSHVYWYRQLPEEGLKFMVYLQKENIIDESGMPKERFSAEFPKEGPSILRIQQVVRGDSAAYFCASSHRDRDYNEQFFGPGTRLTVL.

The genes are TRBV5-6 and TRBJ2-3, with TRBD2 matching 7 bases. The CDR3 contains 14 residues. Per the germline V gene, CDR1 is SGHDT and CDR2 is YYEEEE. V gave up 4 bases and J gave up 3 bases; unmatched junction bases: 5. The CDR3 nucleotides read TGTGCCAGCAGCCGGGGGGAGAGGACAGATACGCAGTATTTT. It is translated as CASSRGERTDTQYF. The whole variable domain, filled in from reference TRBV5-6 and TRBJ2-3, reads DAGVTQSPTHLIKTRGQQVTLRCSPKSGHDTVSWYQQALGQGPQFIFQYYEEEERQRGNFPDRFSGHQFPNYSSELNVNALLLGDSALYLCASSRGERTDTQYFGPGTRLTVL.

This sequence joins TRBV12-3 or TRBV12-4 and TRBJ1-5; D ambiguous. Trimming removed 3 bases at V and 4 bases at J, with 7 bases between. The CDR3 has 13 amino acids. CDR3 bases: TGTGCCAGCAGTTTTGACTTAAATCAGCCCCAGCATTTT. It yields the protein CASSFDLNQPQHF.

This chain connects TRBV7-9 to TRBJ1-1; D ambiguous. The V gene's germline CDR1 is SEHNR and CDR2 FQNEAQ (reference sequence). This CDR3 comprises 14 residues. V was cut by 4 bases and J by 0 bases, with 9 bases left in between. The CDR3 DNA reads TGTGCCAGCAGCTCATTCAGCGTGAACACTGAAGCTTTCTTT. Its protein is CASSSFSVNTEAFF.

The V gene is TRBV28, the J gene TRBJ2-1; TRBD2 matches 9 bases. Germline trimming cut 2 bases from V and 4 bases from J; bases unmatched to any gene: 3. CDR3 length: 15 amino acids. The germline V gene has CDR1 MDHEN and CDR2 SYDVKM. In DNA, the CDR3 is TGTGCCAGCAGTTTACTCAGCGGGGGGTACAATGAGCAGTTCTTC. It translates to CASSLLSGGYNEQFF. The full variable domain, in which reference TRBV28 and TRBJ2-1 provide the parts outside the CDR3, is DVKVTQSSRYLVKRTGEKVFLECVQDMDHENMFWYRQDPGLGLRLIYFSYDVKMKEKGDIPEGYSVSREKKERFSLILESASTNQTSMYLCASSLLSGGYNEQFFGPGTRLTVL.

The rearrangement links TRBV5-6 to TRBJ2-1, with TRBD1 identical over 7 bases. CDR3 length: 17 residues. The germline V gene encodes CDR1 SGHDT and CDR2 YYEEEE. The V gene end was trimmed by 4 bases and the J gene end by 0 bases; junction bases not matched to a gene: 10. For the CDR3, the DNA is TGTGCCAGCAGCGCCGGAAGGACAGGAGTCTCCTACAATGAGCAGTTCTTC. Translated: CASSAGRTGVSYNEQFF.

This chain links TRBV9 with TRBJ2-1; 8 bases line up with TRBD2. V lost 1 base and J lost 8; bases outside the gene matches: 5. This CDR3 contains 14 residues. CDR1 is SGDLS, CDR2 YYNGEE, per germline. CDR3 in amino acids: CASSVPGLGDEQFF. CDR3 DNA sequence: TGTGCCAGCAGCGTACCGGGACTAGGGGATGAGCAGTTCTTC.

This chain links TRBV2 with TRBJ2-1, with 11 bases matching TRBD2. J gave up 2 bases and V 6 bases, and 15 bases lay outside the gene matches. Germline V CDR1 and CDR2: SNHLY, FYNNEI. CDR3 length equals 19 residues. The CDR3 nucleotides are TGTGCCAGCAGGTCTAGCGGGGGGCCTCTGGACGGTGCCTACAATGAGCAGTTCTTC. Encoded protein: CASRSSGGPLDGAYNEQFF.

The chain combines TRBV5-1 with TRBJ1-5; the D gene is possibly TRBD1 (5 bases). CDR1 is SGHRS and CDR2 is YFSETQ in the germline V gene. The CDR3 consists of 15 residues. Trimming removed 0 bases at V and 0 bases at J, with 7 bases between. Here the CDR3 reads CASSLGTHSNQPQHF. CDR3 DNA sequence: TGCGCCAGCAGCTTGGGGACACATAGCAATCAGCCCCAGCATTTT.

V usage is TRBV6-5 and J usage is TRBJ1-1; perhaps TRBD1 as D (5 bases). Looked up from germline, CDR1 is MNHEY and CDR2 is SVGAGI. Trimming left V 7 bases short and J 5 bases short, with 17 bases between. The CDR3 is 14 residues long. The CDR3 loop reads CASTATGGWTEAFF. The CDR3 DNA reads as TGTGCCAGCACCGCAACGGGGGGTTGGACTGAAGCTTTCTTT.

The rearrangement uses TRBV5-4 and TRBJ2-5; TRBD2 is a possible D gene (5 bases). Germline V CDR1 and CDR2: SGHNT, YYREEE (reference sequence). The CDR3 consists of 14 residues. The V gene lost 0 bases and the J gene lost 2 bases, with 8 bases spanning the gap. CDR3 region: CASSLVARQETQYF. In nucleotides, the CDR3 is TGTGCCAGCAGCTTGGTAGCGCGGCAAGAGACCCAGTACTTC. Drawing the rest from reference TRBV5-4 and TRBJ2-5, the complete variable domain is ETGVTQSPTHLIKTRGQQVTLRCSSQSGHNTVSWYQQALGQGPQFIFQYYREEENGRGNFPPRFSGLQFPNYSSELNVNALELDDSALYLCASSLVARQETQYFGPGTRLLVL.

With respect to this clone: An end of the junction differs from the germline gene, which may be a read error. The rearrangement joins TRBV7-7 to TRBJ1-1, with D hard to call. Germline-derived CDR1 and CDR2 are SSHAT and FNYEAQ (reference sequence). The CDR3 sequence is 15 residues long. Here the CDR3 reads CASSPFPTVNTEAFF. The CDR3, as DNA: TGTGCTAGCAGCCCATTTCCCACGGTGAACACTGAAGCTTTCTTT.

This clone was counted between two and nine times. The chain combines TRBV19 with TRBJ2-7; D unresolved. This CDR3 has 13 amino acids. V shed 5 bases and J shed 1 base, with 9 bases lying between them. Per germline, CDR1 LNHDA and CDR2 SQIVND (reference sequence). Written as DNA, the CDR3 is TGTGCCAGTAGTCCGCGGTTATCCTACGAGCAGTACTTC. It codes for CASSPRLSYEQYF.

Here the CDR3 reads CASSEGRATGEQYF. CDR3 in DNA: TGCGCCAGCAGTGAGGGCAGGGCAACCGGAGAGCAGTACTTC. The chain employs TRBV10-1 and TRBJ2-7; the D gene is possibly TRBD1 (5 bases). Germline loops: CDR1 WNHNN, CDR2 SYGVQD (reference sequence). V was cut by 2 bases and J by 7 bases, with 15 bases left in between. This CDR3 is 14 amino acids long.

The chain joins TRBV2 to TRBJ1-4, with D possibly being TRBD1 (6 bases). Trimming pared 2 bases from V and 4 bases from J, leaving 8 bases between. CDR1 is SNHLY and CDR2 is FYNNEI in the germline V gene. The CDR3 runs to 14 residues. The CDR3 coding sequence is TGTGCCAGCAGTGAAAACAGGGATAATGAAAAACTGTTTTTT. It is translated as CASSENRDNEKLFF. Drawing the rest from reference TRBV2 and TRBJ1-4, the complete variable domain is EPEVTQTPSHQVTQMGQEVILRCVPISNHLYFYWYRQILGQKVEFLVSFYNNEISEKSEIFDDQFSVERPDGSNFTLKIRSTKLEDSAMYFCASSENRDNEKLFFGSGTQLSVL.

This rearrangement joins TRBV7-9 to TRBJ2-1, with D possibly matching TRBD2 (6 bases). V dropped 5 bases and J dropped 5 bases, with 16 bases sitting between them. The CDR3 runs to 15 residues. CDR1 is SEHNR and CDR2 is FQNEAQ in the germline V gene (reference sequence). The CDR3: CASSPLRGSHNEQFF. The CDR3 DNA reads TGTGCCAGCAGCCCGCTTCGGGGGTCCCACAATGAGCAGTTCTTC.